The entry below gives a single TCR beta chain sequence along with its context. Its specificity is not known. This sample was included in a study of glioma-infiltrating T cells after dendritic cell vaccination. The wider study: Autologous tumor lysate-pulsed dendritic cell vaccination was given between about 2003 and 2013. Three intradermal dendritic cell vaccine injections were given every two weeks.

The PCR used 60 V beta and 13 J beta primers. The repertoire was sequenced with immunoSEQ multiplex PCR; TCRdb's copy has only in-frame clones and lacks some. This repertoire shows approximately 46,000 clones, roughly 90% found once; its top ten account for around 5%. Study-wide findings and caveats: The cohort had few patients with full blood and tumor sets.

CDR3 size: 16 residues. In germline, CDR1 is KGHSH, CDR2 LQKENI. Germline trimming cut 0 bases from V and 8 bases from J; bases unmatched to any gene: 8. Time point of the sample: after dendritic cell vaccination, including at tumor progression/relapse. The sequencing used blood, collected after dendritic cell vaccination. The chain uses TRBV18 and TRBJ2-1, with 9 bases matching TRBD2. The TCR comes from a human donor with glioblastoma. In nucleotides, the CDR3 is TGTGCCAGCTCACCACCATTTAGCGGGAGTCGGGATGAGCAGTTCTTC. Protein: CASSPPFSGSRDEQFF.